This T cell receptor (beta chain) was identified during a study of blood T cell repertoires in COVID-19 (dated by TCRdb to between 2020 and 2021). The study in broad terms: Samples covering the acute and convalescent phases of COVID-19 were provided by collaborators in the United States, Italy and Spain. The material from the prospective study consisted of cDNA or gDNA derived from T cells, B-cell-depleted T cells, or PBMCs. Sample metadata almost always included a de-identified subject ID, COVID-19 status, age in years and sex. The repertoires were released in a freely available public database meant as a resource for research on the immune response to SARS-CoV-2. Deeply sampled blood TCRbeta repertoires from subjects exposed to, actively infected with, or recovered from COVID-19 were included in the dataset. Samples were obtained from the ongoing ImmuneRACE study (first 160 participants) and from 1,254 subjects provided by 6 global collaborators. Where HLA class I and class II types were available, the types were taken from metadata supplied by the sample provider, not from assay-based typing. Results and caveats for the whole study, not just this receptor: How much clinical and demographic metadata was included differed by source and by participant, and the metadata was provided uncurated.

Whole blood was collected in K2EDTA tubes by collaborating institutions according to the institutions' own protocols. For TCRbeta analysis, collaborators shipped samples in one of three forms: frozen whole blood, isolated PBMCs, or DNA extracted from either of those sample types. The immunoSEQ Assay, a bias-controlled multiplex PCR, was used to amplify TCRbeta CDR3 regions from genomic DNA. Per the original workflow: The number of nucleated cells in each sample was estimated by amplification of reference gene primers within the assay. Sequence reads were collapsed and filtered to measure the absolute abundance of every unique TCRbeta CDR3 rearrangement. For each sample, productive Simpson clonality was calculated as the square root of Simpson's diversity index across productive rearrangements. TCRdb retrieved this table from immuneACCESS and kept in-frame rearrangements only. Not all clones are present; in checked studies, unresolved V genes account for under half, and no reason is known for the remainder. That table supplies the V and J calls and clone size; D and trimming were determined from the DNA. Here the sample has roughly 50,000 clones; 75% to 85% occur a single time. About 7% of the sample rests with the top ten.

Details on this clone: The antigen this receptor binds is unknown. No base qualities exist here, and no much larger clone lies one base off it.

Material: peripheral blood. The receptor was isolated from a man aged 35 to 55 with acute or convalescent COVID-19.

At the DNA level, the sequence is TGCGCCAGCAGCCCCGGGACAGGGCGTGAGCAGTTCTTC. Its amino acids are CASSPGTGREQFF. Recombination linked TRBV5-1 to TRBJ2-1; 9 bases in the junction line up with TRBD1. Spanning cysteine to phenylalanine, the CDR3 consists of 13 amino acids. Just CDR3 DNA is preserved here, 39 bases in frame from base 1. The junction shows trimming of 4 bases on V and 9 bases on J, and the gene matches do not reach 5 bases of it. The germline V gene yields SGHRS for CDR1 and YFSETQ for CDR2.